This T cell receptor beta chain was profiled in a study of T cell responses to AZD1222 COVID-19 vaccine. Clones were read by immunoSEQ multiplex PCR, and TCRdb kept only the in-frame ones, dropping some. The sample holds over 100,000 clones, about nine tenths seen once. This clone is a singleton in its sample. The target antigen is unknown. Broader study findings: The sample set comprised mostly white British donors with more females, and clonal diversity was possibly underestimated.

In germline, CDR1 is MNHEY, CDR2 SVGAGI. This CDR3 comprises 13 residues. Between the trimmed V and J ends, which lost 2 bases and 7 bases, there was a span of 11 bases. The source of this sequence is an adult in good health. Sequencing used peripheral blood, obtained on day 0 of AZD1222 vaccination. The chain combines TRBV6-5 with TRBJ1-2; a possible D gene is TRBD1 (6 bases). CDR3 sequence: CASSYNRDAGYTF. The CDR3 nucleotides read TGTGCCAGCAGTTACAACAGGGATGCTGGCTACACCTTC.